This T cell receptor beta chain was recovered during a study of blood T cell repertoires in COVID-19. Recruits, aged about 18 to 95 years, lived in 24 US areas. The data were produced by immunoSEQ multiplex PCR, yet TCRdb's version contains in-frame clones alone and is incomplete. The sample holds over 110,000 clones; under 90% are singletons and the top ten take more than 3%. Germline lookup yields CDR1 SGHTA and CDR2 FQGNSA. The CDR3 covers 14 residues. After removal of 1 base from V and 3 bases from J, the junction contained 3 bases not matched to a gene. V and J are TRBV7-2 and TRBJ2-7; 7 bases match TRBD2. Sequencing input: PBMCs or T cells enriched from blood (not recorded which). The source is a man over 45 in a cohort exposed to, infected with or recovered from COVID-19 (not recorded which). In DNA, the CDR3 is TGTGCCAGCAGCTTAGGGGGACTATTCTACGAGCAGTACTTC. Protein product: CASSLGGLFYEQYF.